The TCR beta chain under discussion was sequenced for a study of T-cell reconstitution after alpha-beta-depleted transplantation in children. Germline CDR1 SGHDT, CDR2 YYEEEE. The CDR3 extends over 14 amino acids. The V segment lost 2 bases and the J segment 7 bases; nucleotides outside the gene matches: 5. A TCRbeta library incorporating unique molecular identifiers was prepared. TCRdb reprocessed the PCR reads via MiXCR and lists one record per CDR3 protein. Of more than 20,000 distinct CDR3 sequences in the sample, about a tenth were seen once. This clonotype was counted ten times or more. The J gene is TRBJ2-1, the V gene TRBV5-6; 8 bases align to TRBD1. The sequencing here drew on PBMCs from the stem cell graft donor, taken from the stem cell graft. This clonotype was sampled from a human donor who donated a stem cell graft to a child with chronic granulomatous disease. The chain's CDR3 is CASSFRQGTNEQFF. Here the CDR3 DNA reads TGTGCCAGCAGCTTCCGACAGGGGACGAATGAGCAGTTCTTC.